This TCR beta chain was captured in a study of cytomegalovirus exposure and HLA in healthy donors. For the study at large: Early released data had around 79 million unique TCRs, all coming from HLA-typed donors.

Study-wide points: Some TCR beta chains (164 of them) were listed as cytomegalovirus-associated. Several of the most significant clusters appeared linked to common viral pathogens, based on a later analysis. Fewer N-insertions than the roughly 700-donor mean were reportedly shown by an Asian-associated ancestry cluster in a later analysis.

Germline CDR1 is SEHNR and CDR2 is FQNEAQ (reference sequence). With 5 bases removed from V and 3 bases from J, the gap between germline ends came to 10 bases. The CDR3 is 13 residues long. With 60 Vbeta and 13 Jbeta primers, the PCR was carried out. Using immunoSEQ multiplex PCR, the repertoire was profiled, and TCRdb retains in-frame clones only, with some absent. The sample lists over 85,000 clones; roughly 60% were seen once. In the case of this clone: Antigen: not known.

This sequence joins TRBV7-9 and TRBJ1-1; no reliable D call. The sequencing input was PBMCs. This clonotype originated in a human donor in good health. The CDR3 DNA follows: TGTGCCAGCAGCCGACATCAGGACACTGAAGCTTTCTTT. It yields the protein CASSRHQDTEAFF.